This T cell receptor (beta chain) was retrieved from a study of PD-1 and CTLA-4 blockade in melanoma. Sequenced by immunoSEQ multiplex PCR; TCRdb stores in-frame clones only, minus some. The table has about 30,000 clones, about 87% seen once. The CDR3 spans 14 residues. In germline, CDR1 is SGHTA, CDR2 FQGTGA. Trimming took 4 bases from V and 2 from J, leaving 10 bases between them. The specimen comprised CD8+ T cells from peripheral blood, sampled from a patient given anti-PD-1 treatment. The receptor was derived from a human donor with melanoma. The chain recombines TRBV7-3 with TRBJ2-3, with D tentatively TRBD1 or TRBD2 (5 bases each). CDR3 residues: CASSWQGPTDTQYF. CDR3 DNA sequence: TGTGCCAGCAGCTGGCAGGGACCCACAGATACGCAGTATTTT.